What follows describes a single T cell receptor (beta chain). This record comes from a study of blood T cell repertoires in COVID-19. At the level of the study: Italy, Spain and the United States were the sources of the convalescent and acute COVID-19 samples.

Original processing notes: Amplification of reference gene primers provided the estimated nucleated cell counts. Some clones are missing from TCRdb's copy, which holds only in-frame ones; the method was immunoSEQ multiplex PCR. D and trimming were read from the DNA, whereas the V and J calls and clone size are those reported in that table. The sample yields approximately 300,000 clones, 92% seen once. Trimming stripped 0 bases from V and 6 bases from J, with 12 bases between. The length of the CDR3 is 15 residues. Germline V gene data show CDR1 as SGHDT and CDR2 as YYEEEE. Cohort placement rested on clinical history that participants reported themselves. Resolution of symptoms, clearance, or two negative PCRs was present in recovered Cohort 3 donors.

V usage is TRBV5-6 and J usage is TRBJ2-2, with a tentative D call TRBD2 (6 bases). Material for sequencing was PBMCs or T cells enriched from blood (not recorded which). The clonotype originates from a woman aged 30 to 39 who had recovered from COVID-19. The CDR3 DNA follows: TGTGCCAGCAGCTTGGATTGGAGGGCCCCCGGGGAGCTGTTTTTT. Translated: CASSLDWRAPGELFF.